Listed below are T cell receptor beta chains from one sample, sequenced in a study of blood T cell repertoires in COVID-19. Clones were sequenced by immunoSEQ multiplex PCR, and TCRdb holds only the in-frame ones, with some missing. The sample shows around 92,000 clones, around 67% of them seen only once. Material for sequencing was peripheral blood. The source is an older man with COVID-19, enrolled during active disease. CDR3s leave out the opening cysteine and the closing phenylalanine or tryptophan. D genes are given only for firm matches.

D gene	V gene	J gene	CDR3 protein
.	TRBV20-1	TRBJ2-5	SASGRQPRETQY
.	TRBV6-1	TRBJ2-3	ASSERTRMETDTQY
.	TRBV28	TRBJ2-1	ASSLRNEQF
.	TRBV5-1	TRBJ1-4	ASSPGQTSTNEKLF
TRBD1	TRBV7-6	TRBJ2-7	ASSLMGQTSEQY
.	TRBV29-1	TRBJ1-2	SVTGIHYGYT
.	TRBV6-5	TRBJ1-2	ASGGILANYGYT
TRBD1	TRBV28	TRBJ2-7	ASTEGQVRSYEQY
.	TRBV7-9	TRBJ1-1	ASSTDRNTEAF
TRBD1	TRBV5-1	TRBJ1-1	ASSEQGGGTEAF
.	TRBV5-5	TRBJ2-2	ASSLVNGELF
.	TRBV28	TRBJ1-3	ASSWGGAGNTIY
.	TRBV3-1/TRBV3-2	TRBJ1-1	ASSPGGVNTEAF
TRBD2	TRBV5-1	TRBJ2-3	ASSLFSGSGDTQY
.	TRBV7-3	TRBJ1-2	ASSLNSADGYT
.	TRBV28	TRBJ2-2	ASSLRRGTFDTGELF
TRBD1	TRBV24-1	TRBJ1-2	ATEGGQAYGYT
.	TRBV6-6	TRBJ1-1	ASSRGQNTEAF
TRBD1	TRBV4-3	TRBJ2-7	ASSGYRGLYEQY
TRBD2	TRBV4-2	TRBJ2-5	ASSQEVAGGQETQY
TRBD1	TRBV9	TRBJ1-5	ASSRGQGVGQPQH
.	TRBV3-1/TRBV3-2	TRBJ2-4	ASSSLGGHPLYAKNIQY
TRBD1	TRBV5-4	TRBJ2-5	ASSSLGTEKETQY
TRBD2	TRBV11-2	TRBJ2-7	ASSLDPGTSRNEQY
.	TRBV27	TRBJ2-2	ASSSGTGELF
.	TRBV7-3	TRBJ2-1	ASSLGLGYEQF
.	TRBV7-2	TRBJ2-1	ASSIALVSEQF
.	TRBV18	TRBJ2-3	ASSLHRADTQY
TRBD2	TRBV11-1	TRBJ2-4	ASSPQLAHWDIQY
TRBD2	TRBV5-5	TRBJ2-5	ASRLAGNQETQY
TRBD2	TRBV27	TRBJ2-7	ASSLSSGTISYEQY
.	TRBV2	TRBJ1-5	ASGGTSNQPQH
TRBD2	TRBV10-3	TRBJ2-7	ATGNRGQGLAGGHEQY
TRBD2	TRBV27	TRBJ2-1	ASSFRLAGAINNEQF
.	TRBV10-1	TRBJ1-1	ARGPRGTEAF
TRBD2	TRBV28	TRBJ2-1	ASERGPSNEQF
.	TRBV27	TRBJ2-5	ASSPRLGPQETQY
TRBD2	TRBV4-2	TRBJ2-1	ASSQGTSGSYNEQF
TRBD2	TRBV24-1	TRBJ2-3	ATSKASGSPDTQY
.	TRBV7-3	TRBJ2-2	ASSPPGPSTGELF
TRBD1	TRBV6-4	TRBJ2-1	ASSRDRGYEQF
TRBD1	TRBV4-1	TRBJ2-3	ASSQASGQGADTQY
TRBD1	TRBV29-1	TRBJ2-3	SVDVGTGTQY
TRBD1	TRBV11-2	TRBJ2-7	ASSLNGQEPYEQY
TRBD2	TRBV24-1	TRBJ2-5	ATSASGRAETQY
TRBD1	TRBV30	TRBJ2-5	AWSEGQGASAETQY
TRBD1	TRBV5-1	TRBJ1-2	ASSYRTGGGYT
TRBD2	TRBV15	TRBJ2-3	ATSRAGGLVLVGQY
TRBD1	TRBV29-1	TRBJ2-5	SVEDRGQGPETQY
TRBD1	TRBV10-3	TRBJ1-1	AISERTGDTEAF
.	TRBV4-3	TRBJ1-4	ASSQTQGGEKLF
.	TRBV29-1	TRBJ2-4	SGGDRRNIQY
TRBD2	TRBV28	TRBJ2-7	ASSPRGGDYEQY
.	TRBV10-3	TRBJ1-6	AISESLQGNSPLH
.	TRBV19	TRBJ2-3	ASRQTGTDTQY
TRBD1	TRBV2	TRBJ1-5	ASSAGGFDQPQH
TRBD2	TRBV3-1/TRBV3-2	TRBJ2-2	ASSQPGLAGLTGELF
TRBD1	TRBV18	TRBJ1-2	ASSPDRGPWGYT
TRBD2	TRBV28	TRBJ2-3	ASSPPGLAWSTQY